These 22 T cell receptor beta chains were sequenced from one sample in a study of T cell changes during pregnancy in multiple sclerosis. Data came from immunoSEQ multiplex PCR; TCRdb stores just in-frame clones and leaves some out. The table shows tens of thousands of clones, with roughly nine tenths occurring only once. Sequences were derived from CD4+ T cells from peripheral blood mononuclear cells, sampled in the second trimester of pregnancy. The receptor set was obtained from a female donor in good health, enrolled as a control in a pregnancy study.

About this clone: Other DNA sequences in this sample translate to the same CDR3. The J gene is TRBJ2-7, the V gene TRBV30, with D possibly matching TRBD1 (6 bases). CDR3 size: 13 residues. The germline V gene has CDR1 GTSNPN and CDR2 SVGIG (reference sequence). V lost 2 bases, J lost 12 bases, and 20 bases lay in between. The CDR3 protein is CAWSLDLRGRMYF. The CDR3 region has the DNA TGTGCCTGGAGTCTAGACCTCAGGGGACGTATGTACTTC.

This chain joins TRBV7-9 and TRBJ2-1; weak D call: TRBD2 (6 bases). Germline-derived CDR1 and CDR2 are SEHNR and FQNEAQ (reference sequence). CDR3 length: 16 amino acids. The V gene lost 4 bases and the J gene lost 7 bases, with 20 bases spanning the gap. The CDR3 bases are TGTGCCAGCAGCTCGGGACTCGGAGACCCCTTTAATGAGCAGTTCTTC. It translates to CASSSGLGDPFNEQFF.

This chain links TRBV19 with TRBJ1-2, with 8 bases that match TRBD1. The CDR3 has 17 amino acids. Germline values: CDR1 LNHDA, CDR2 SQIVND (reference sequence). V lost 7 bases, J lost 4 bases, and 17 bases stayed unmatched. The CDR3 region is CASIIHPGQAKAYGYTF. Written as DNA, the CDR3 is TGTGCCAGTATCATACATCCGGGACAGGCGAAGGCCTATGGCTACACCTTC.

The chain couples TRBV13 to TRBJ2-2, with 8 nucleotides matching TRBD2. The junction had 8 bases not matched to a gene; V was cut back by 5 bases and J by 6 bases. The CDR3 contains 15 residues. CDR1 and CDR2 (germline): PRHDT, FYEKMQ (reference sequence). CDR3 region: CASSPSGLISGELFF. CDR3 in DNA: TGTGCCAGCAGCCCTAGCGGGTTAATATCCGGGGAGCTGTTTTTT.

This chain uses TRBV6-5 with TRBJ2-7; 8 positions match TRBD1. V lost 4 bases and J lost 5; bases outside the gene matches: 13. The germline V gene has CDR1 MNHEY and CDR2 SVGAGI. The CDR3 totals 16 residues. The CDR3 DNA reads TGTGCCAGCAGTTCAATCCCCGGGACAGGCGGCCACGAGCAGTACTTC. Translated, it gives CASSSIPGTGGHEQYF.

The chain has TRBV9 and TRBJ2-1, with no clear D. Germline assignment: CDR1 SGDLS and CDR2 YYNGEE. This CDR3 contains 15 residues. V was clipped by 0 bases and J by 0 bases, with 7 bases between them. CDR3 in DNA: TGTGCCAGCAGCGTAGATCCTAGCTCCTACAATGAGCAGTTCTTC. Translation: CASSVDPSSYNEQFF.

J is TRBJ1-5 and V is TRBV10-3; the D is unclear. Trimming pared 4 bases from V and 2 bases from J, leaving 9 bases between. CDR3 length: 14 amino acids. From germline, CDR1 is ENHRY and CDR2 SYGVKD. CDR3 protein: CAISVSGGNQPQHF. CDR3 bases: TGTGCCATCAGTGTATCAGGTGGCAATCAGCCCCAGCATTTT.

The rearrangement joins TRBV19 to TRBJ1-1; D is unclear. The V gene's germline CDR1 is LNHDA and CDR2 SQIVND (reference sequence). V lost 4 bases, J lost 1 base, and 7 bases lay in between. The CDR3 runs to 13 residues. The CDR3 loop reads CASSNNQNTEAFF. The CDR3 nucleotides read TGTGCCAGTAGTAACAACCAGAACACTGAAGCTTTCTTT.

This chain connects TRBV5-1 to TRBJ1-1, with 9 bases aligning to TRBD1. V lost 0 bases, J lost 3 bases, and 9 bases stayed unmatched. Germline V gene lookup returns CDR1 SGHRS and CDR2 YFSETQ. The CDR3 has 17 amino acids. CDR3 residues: CASSLEGQGLGYTEAFF. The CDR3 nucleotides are TGCGCCAGCAGCTTGGAAGGACAGGGGCTCGGTTACACTGAAGCTTTCTTT.

CDR3 DNA sequence: TGTGCCACCTCCGCCGGGATCGGTGAAGCTTTCTTT. This gives the protein CATSAGIGEAFF. The V and J genes are TRBV19 and TRBJ1-1; no reliable D call. The CDR3 consists of 12 residues. V lost 10 bases and J 7 bases, leaving 16 bases between the germline ends. Germline V gene data show CDR1 as LNHDA and CDR2 as SQIVND (reference sequence).

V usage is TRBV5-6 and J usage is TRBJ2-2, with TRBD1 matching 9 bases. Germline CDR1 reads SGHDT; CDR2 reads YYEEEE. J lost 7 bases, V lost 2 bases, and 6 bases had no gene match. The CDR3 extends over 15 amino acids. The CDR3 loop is CASSFRQGVDGELFF. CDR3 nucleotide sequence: TGTGCCAGCAGCTTTCGACAGGGGGTGGACGGGGAGCTGTTTTTT.

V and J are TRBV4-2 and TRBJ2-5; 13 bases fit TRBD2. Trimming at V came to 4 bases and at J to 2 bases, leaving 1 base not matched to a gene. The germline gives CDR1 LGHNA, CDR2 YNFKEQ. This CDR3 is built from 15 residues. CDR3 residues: CASSPGLAGQETQYF. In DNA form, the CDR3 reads TGTGCCAGCAGCCCGGGACTAGCGGGACAAGAGACCCAGTACTTC.

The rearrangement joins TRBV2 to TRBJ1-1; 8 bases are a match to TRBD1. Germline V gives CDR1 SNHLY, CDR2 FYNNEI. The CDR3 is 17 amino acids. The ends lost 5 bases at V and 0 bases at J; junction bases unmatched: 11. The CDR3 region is CASSTGTGFGVNTEAFF. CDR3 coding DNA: TGTGCCAGCAGTACCGGGACAGGTTTTGGGGTGAACACTGAAGCTTTCTTT.

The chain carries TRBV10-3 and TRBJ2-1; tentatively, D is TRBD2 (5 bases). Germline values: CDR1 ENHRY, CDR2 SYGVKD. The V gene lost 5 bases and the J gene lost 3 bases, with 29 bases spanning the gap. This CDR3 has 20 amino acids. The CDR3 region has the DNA TGTGCCATCAGTATATCAACCGGGAAAAGCCAAGGGCTTGTCTACAATGAGCAGTTCTTC. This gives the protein CAISISTGKSQGLVYNEQFF.

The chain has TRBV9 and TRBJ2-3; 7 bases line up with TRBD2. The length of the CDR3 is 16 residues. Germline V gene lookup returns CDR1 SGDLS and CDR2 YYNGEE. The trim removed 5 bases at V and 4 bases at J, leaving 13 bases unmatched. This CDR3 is CASRRDLSGGADTQYF. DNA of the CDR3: TGTGCCAGCAGGCGGGATTTAAGTGGGGGGGCAGATACGCAGTATTTT.

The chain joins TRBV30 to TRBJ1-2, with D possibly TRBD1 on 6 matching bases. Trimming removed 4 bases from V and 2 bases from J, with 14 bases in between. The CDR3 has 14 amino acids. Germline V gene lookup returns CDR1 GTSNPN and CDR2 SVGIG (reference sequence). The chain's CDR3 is CAWNIQGANYGYTF. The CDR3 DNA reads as TGTGCCTGGAACATACAGGGAGCAAACTATGGCTACACCTTC.

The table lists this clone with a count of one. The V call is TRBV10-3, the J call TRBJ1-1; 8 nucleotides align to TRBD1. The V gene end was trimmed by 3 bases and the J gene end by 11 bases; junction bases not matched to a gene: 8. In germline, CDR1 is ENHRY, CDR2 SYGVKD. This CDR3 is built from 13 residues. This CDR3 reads CAISDGQGMEAFF. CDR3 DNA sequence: TGTGCCATCAGTGATGGACAGGGAATGGAGGCTTTCTTT.

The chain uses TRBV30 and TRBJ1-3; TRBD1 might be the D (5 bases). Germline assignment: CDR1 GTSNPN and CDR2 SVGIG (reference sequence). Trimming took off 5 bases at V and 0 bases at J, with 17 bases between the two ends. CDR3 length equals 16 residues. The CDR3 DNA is TGTGCCTGGTGGGGCGCTAACATGGACTCTGGAAACACCATATATTTT. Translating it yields CAWWGANMDSGNTIYF.

The CDR3 DNA follows: TGTGCCAGCTCACCGACCGACAGTAGCAATCAGCCCCAGCATTTT. It translates to CASSPTDSSNQPQHF. The chain links TRBV18 to TRBJ1-5; D might be TRBD1 (5 bases). The CDR3 extends over 15 amino acids. CDR1 and CDR2 from the germline V gene are KGHSH and LQKENI. Trimming took off 3 bases at V and 0 bases at J, with 9 bases between the two ends. Drawing the rest from reference TRBV18 and TRBJ1-5, the complete variable domain is NAGVMQNPRHLVRRRGQEARLRCSPMKGHSHVYWYRQLPEEGLKFMVYLQKENIIDESGMPKERFSAEFPKEGPSILRIQQVVRGDSAAYFCASSPTDSSNQPQHFGDGTRLSIL.

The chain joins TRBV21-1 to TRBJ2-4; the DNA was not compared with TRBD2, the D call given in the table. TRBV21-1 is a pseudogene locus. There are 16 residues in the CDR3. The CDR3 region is CASSKVEPIAKNIQYF. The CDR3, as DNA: TGTGCCAGCAGCAAAGTAGAGCCAATAGCCAAAAACATTCAGTACTTC.

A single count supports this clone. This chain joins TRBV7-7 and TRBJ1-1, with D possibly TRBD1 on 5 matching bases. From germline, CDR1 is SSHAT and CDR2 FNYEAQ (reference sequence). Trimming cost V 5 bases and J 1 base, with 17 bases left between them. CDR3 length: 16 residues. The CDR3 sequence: CASSPWPKGKNTEAFF. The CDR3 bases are TGTGCCAGCAGCCCTTGGCCGAAGGGGAAGAACACTGAAGCTTTCTTT.

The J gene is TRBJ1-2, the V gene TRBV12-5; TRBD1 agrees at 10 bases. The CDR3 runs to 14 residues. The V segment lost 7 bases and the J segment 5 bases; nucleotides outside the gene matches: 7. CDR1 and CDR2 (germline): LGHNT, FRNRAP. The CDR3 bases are TGTGCTAGTGCCCCGGGACAGGGGAGGTATGGCTACACCTTC. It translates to CASAPGQGRYGYTF. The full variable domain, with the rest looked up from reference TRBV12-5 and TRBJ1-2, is DARVTQTPRHKVTEMGQEVTMRCQPILGHNTVFWYRQTMMQGLELLAYFRNRAPLDDSGMPKDRFSAEMPDATLATLKIQPSEPRDSAVYFCASAPGQGRYGYTFGSGTRLTVV.